The 27 T cell receptor beta chains in this list originate from one sample, sequenced in a study of shared clonotypes between healthy human individuals. Here immunoSEQ multiplex PCR was the method, and the copy in TCRdb shows in-frame clones only, minus some. Of about 2.4 million clones listed, 93% are singletons. Sequenced sample: naive CD4+ T cells from PBMCs. Noted subset: CD45RA+ positively selected. These receptor sequences come from a man younger than 35 in good health. Some clones in this sample may be carry-over from other donors' samples.

J is TRBJ2-7 and V is TRBV2; D perhaps matches TRBD1 (5 bases). Trimming took 2 bases from V and 7 from J, leaving 15 bases between them. The germline V gene has CDR1 SNHLY and CDR2 FYNNEI. The CDR3 totals 14 residues. CDR3 DNA: TGTGCCAGCAGTGAACTGACAGAGGTAGGAGAGCAGTACTTC. Amino acid sequence: CASSELTEVGEQYF.

This chain joins TRBV28 and TRBJ2-2; D gene uncertain. Trimming took off 2 bases at V and 7 bases at J, with 23 bases between the two ends. The CDR3 sequence is 18 residues long. Germline values: CDR1 MDHEN, CDR2 SYDVKM. CDR3 nucleotide sequence: TGTGCCAGCAGTTTAACGGGTCTCGGCTCCACAAGCCTCGGGGAGCTGTTTTTT. It yields the protein CASSLTGLGSTSLGELFF.

The V call is TRBV30, the J call TRBJ2-3, with 7 bases lining up with TRBD2. The CDR3 contains 17 residues. V shed 1 base and J 3 bases; nucleotides not matched to a gene: 13. Germline V gene sequence: CDR1 GTSNPN, CDR2 SVGIG (reference sequence). CDR3 loop: CAWSEASGIRKTDTQYF. CDR3 sequence (DNA): TGTGCCTGGAGTGAGGCCAGCGGGATAAGGAAGACAGATACGCAGTATTTT.

The rearrangement links TRBV6-1 to TRBJ1-4; TRBD1 is a possible D gene (5 bases). CDR3 length: 15 amino acids. CDR1 and CDR2 (germline): MNHNS, SASEGT. The V end was cut by 5 bases, the J end by 1 base, with 11 bases between. The CDR3 DNA reads as TGTGCCAGCAGTCCCGTGGGGGGAACTAATGAAAAACTGTTTTTT. Translated: CASSPVGGTNEKLFF.

The gene calls are TRBV5-4 and TRBJ2-7; D may be TRBD1 (6 bases). The V gene lost 4 bases and the J gene lost 4 bases, with 18 bases spanning the gap. The germline CDR1 and CDR2 sequences are SGHNT and YYREEE (reference sequence). The CDR3 is made up of 15 amino acids. The CDR3 here is CASSQFPGTPYEQYF. The DNA of the CDR3 is TGTGCCAGCAGCCAATTTCCCGGGACACCGTACGAGCAGTACTTC.

Only a few counts were recorded for this clone. The V call is TRBV6-1, the J call TRBJ1-5; D gene ambiguous. The CDR3 runs to 12 residues. Looked up from germline, CDR1 is MNHNS and CDR2 is SASEGT. V gave up 2 bases and J gave up 10 bases, with 9 bases separating them. The CDR3 coding sequence is TGTGCCAGCAGTGAAAGGTGGGGACCCCAGCATTTT. This encodes CASSERWGPQHF.

This clone was seen a few times. This chain joins TRBV6-5 and TRBJ2-2; 8 bases are a match to TRBD1. Germline assignment: CDR1 MNHEY and CDR2 SVGAGI. CDR3 length: 14 amino acids. The ends lost 6 bases at V and 7 bases at J; junction bases unmatched: 7. The CDR3, as DNA: TGTGCCAGCAGCCCGGACAGGGACGTCGGGGAGCTGTTTTTT. The encoded protein is CASSPDRDVGELFF.

With regard to this clone: Additional DNA sequences in this sample encode the identical CDR3. V is TRBV5-6 and J is TRBJ2-7; weak D call: TRBD1 (6 bases). Germline assignment: CDR1 SGHDT and CDR2 YYEEEE. The CDR3 length is 13 residues. Trimming took off 4 bases at V and 1 base at J, with 9 bases between the two ends. The CDR3 nucleotides read TGTGCCAGCAGCGCCGGGACATCCTACGAGCAGTACTTC. Translating gives CASSAGTSYEQYF.

The J gene is TRBJ2-2, the V gene TRBV27; D remains unclear. CDR1 MNHEY and CDR2 SMNVEV come from the germline V gene (reference sequence). V dropped 8 bases and J dropped 6 bases, with 16 bases sitting between them. The CDR3 extends over 14 amino acids. The chain's CDR3 is CASAPRYRAGELFF. The CDR3 DNA is TGTGCCAGCGCGCCGAGGTACCGAGCCGGGGAGCTGTTTTTT.

The rearrangement links TRBV7-2 to TRBJ2-7; 9 nucleotides line up with TRBD2. Losses at the gene ends were 5 bases for V and 4 bases for J; bases not matched to a gene: 9. This CDR3 is built from 15 residues. Germline V gene sequence: CDR1 SGHTA, CDR2 FQGNSA. In nucleotides, the CDR3 is TGTGCCAGCAGCCTCCGCGGGGGGGGCGAATACGAGCAGTACTTC. Amino acids: CASSLRGGGEYEQYF.

Remarks on this clone: The same CDR3 also results from other DNA sequences found in this sample. J is TRBJ2-1 and V is TRBV5-1; D gene uncertain. The ends were cut back, 0 bases at V and 0 bases at J, with 10 bases in the middle. Germline V lookup: CDR1 SGHRS, CDR2 YFSETQ. The CDR3 is made up of 16 amino acids. The CDR3 DNA is TGCGCCAGCAGCTTGGAGGGCGAGAGCTCCTACAATGAGCAGTTCTTC. This encodes CASSLEGESSYNEQFF.

This clone was seen only once. V and J are TRBV2 and TRBJ2-2; D may be TRBD1 or TRBD2 (5 bases each). Between the trimmed V and J ends, which lost 2 bases and 6 bases, there was a span of 7 bases. This CDR3 is built from 13 residues. CDR1 and CDR2 (germline): SNHLY, FYNNEI. The DNA for the CDR3 is TGTGCCAGCAGTGAACTGGGGGCCGGGGAGCTGTTTTTT. This gives the protein CASSELGAGELFF. The full variable domain, with the rest looked up from reference TRBV2 and TRBJ2-2, is EPEVTQTPSHQVTQMGQEVILRCVPISNHLYFYWYRQILGQKVEFLVSFYNNEISEKSEIFDDQFSVERPDGSNFTLKIRSTKLEDSAMYFCASSELGAGELFFGEGSRLTVL.

The chain combines TRBV5-4 with TRBJ2-3; 8 bases line up with TRBD1. The CDR3 is 16 residues long. Germline assignment: CDR1 SGHNT and CDR2 YYREEE (reference sequence). Trimming removed 4 bases from V and 4 bases from J; junction bases left unmatched: 11. The CDR3 nucleotides are TGTGCCAGCAGCCCCCGGGGGACAGGTTTACCAGATACGCAGTATTTT. It codes for CASSPRGTGLPDTQYF.

The gene calls are TRBV6-5 and TRBJ2-2; 7 bases map to TRBD2. Germline CDR1 MNHEY, CDR2 SVGAGI. Losses at the gene ends were 1 base for V and 7 bases for J; bases not matched to a gene: 6. This CDR3 is built from 15 residues. CDR3 coding DNA: TGTGCCAGCAGTTACTGGCGGGAGCGAGTCGGGGAGCTGTTTTTT. Amino acids: CASSYWRERVGELFF.

CDR3 protein: CASSETESSTDTQYF. The CDR3 DNA reads TGTGCCAGCAGTGAAACGGAATCTAGCACAGATACGCAGTATTTT. V gene TRBV25-1 combines with J gene TRBJ2-3; no clear D. CDR3 length: 15 residues. In germline, CDR1 is MGHDK, CDR2 SYGVNS. Trimming removed 2 bases at V and 0 bases at J, with 9 bases between.

The chain combines TRBV28 with TRBJ1-2; D may be TRBD1 (6 bases). Per the germline V gene, CDR1 is MDHEN and CDR2 is SYDVKM. The CDR3 extends over 15 amino acids. V was shortened by 5 bases and J by 0 bases, with 13 bases between the two germline ends. CDR3 nucleotide sequence: TGTGCCAGCAGTACCCCGACAGGTGCTAACTATGGCTACACCTTC. Protein sequence: CASSTPTGANYGYTF.

The V gene is TRBV30, the J gene TRBJ2-1; D may be TRBD2 (5 bases). The germline CDR1 and CDR2 sequences are GTSNPN and SVGIG (reference sequence). The CDR3 covers 17 residues. Trimming removed 5 bases at V and 6 bases at J, with 26 bases between. CDR3 nucleotide sequence: TGTGCCTGGGACTTCGTCCGGACCTCAGGACTTATCAATGAGCAGTTCTTC. Translated: CAWDFVRTSGLINEQFF. Drawing the rest from reference TRBV30 and TRBJ2-1, the complete variable domain is SQTIHQWPATLVQPVGSPLSLECTVEGTSNPNLYWYRQAAGRGLQLLFYSVGIGQISSEVPQNLSASRPQDRQFILSSKKLLLSDSGFYLCAWDFVRTSGLINEQFFGPGTRLTVL.

This chain joins TRBV23-1 and TRBJ2-7; D not resolved. TRBV23-1 is reported as an ORF; its role is uncertain. Trimming removed 5 bases from V and 2 bases from J, with 19 bases in between. The CDR3 extends over 16 amino acids. CDR3 in amino acids: CASSLKVQDPAYEQYF. In DNA, the CDR3 is TGCGCCAGCAGTTTGAAGGTTCAGGACCCGGCCTACGAGCAGTACTTC.

Points on this clone: The sample contains more than one DNA sequence encoding this CDR3. The V call is TRBV6-5, the J call TRBJ1-2; D is possibly TRBD1 (5 bases). The CDR3 covers 14 residues. V was trimmed by 5 bases and J by 3 bases, leaving 13 bases between them. Germline CDR1 is MNHEY and CDR2 is SVGAGI. The CDR3 DNA sequence: TGTGCCAGCAGTCCCCGGCAGGGCGACTATGGCTACACCTTC. This sequence encodes CASSPRQGDYGYTF.

The chain has TRBV30 and TRBJ2-5; 8 nucleotides match TRBD2. J was trimmed by 3 bases and V by 5 bases; bases with no gene match: 11. The CDR3 has 15 amino acids. CDR1 is GTSNPN, CDR2 SVGIG, per germline (reference sequence). CDR3: CAWGSGARLEETQYF. In nucleotides, the CDR3 is TGTGCCTGGGGTAGCGGGGCCCGTCTCGAAGAGACCCAGTACTTC.

The chain couples TRBV18 to TRBJ1-3, with TRBD1 matching over 8 bases. This CDR3 is 16 amino acids long. V was clipped by 3 bases and J by 0 bases; unmatched bases: 4. Per germline, CDR1 KGHSH and CDR2 LQKENI. CDR3 residues: CASSPTGASSGNTIYF. CDR3 coding DNA: TGTGCCAGCTCACCGACAGGGGCTAGCTCTGGAAACACCATATATTTT.

CDR3 nucleotide sequence: TGTGCCAGCAGTCCTTTGACTAGCGGGAGTATCGACGAGCAGTACTTC. This translates into CASSPLTSGSIDEQYF. V and J are TRBV27 and TRBJ2-7; 12 nucleotides align to TRBD2. The junction had 10 bases not matched to a gene; V was cut back by 5 bases and J by 5 bases. The germline CDR1 and CDR2 sequences are MNHEY and SMNVEV (reference sequence). This CDR3 comprises 16 residues.

The chain joins TRBV9 to TRBJ2-1; tentative D call: TRBD1 (6 bases). Deletions cut 4 bases from V and 0 bases from J, with 14 bases between. The germline V gene encodes CDR1 SGDLS and CDR2 YYNGEE. The length of the CDR3 is 16 residues. The CDR3, as DNA: TGTGCCAGCAGCTTTAGGACAGATAGCTCCTACAATGAGCAGTTCTTC. Translating gives CASSFRTDSSYNEQFF.

With respect to this clone: Other DNA sequences of this sample code for an identical CDR3. The chain has TRBV7-9 and TRBJ1-5; D uncertain. Per germline, CDR1 SEHNR and CDR2 FQNEAQ (reference sequence). Trimming shortened V by 3 bases and J by 5 bases, and 11 bases separated the two germline ends. The CDR3 contains 14 residues. The CDR3 spells CASSLDGTYQPQHF. The CDR3 coding sequence is TGTGCCAGCAGCTTGGACGGTACCTATCAGCCCCAGCATTTT.

The rearrangement uses TRBV27 and TRBJ2-7; 7 bases align to TRBD1. Trimming removed 0 bases from V and 7 bases from J; junction bases left unmatched: 6. Per germline, CDR1 MNHEY and CDR2 SMNVEV (reference sequence). The CDR3 is 14 amino acids. CDR3 bases: TGTGCCAGCAGTTTATCAAGACAGGGCCTAGAGCAGTACTTC. It is translated as CASSLSRQGLEQYF.

The chain combines TRBV5-5 with TRBJ2-7; D is unclear. Germline V gives CDR1 SGHKS, CDR2 YYEKEE (reference sequence). The CDR3 sequence is 12 residues long. V lost 1 base to trimming and J lost 3 bases, with 5 bases between them. The CDR3 bases are TGTGCCAGCAGCTTGACGGACTACGAGCAGTACTTC. Translation: CASSLTDYEQYF. Full variable domain (outside the CDR3, taken from reference TRBV5-5 and TRBJ2-7): DAGVTQSPTHLIKTRGQQVTLRCSPISGHKSVSWYQQVLGQGPQFIFQYYEKEERGRGNFPDRFSARQFPNYSSELNVNALLLGDSALYLCASSLTDYEQYFGPGTRLTVT.

The chain has TRBV11-2 and TRBJ2-7; weak D call: TRBD1 (5 bases). Trimming removed 10 bases from V and 2 bases from J, with 18 bases in between. This CDR3 comprises 14 residues. In germline, CDR1 is SGHAT, CDR2 FQNNGV. The CDR3 loop is CATSLGPGTYEQYF. The CDR3 nucleotides are TGTGCCACCTCTCTCGGACCAGGGACCTACGAGCAGTACTTC. Filled out from reference TRBV11-2 and TRBJ2-7, the complete variable domain reads EAGVAQSPRYKIIEKRQSVAFWCNPISGHATLYWYQQILGQGPKLLIQFQNNGVVDDSQLPKDRFSAERLKGVDSTLKIQPAKLEDSAVYLCATSLGPGTYEQYFGPGTRLTVT.